A single sample gave rise to the 23 T cell receptor beta chains below, sequenced in a study of T cell responses to AZD1222 COVID-19 vaccine (dated by TCRdb to the early 2020s). The time point label here, explained by the study, means: sample from adult after SARS-CoV-2 infection, after symptom onset. Receptor libraries were prepared by the immunoSEQ multiplex PCR assay. The table was pulled from immuneACCESS by TCRdb, which kept in-frame rearrangements only. Such tables lose some clones; where checked, under half of the loss comes from unresolved V genes, and the rest has no known cause. This sample has just over 150,000 clones in its table, and 80% to 90% of those were observed once. Together, the top ten hold 6.9% of the sample. The specimen was peripheral blood, collected after recovery from COVID-19. The receptors were gathered from an adult who had recovered from COVID-19.

The CDR3: CASRIRDRALGAFF. CDR3 sequence (DNA): TGTGCCAGTAGAATCCGGGACAGGGCCTTAGGAGCTTTCTTT. The V gene is TRBV19, the J gene TRBJ1-1, with 9 positions matching TRBD1. J gave up 10 bases and V 6 bases, and 12 bases lay outside the gene matches. This CDR3 is built from 14 residues. The germline V gene encodes CDR1 LNHDA and CDR2 SQIVND (reference sequence).

The genes are TRBV3-1 (or the pseudogene TRBV3-2) and TRBJ1-1, with TRBD1 matching 9 bases. V was clipped by 5 bases and J by 8 bases; unmatched bases: 6. This CDR3 contains 13 residues. Per germline, CDR1 LGHDT and CDR2 YNNKEL (reference sequence). As DNA, the CDR3 is TGTGCCAGCAGCTTAGGACAGGGGATGGAAGCTTTCTTT. Amino acids: CASSLGQGMEAFF.

This chain joins TRBV7-2 and TRBJ2-4, with D possibly being TRBD2 (5 bases). The V gene's germline CDR1 is SGHTA and CDR2 FQGNSA. The CDR3 runs to 16 residues. Trimming pared 3 bases from V and 1 base from J, leaving 13 bases between. The CDR3 loop reads CASSFSGLGAKNIQYF. The CDR3, as DNA: TGTGCCAGCAGCTTTAGTGGACTCGGGGCCAAAAACATTCAGTACTTC.

The chain carries TRBV15 and TRBJ2-2; perhaps TRBD1 as D (6 bases). V dropped 7 bases and J dropped 3 bases, with 21 bases sitting between them. This CDR3 has 17 residues. The germline gives CDR1 LNHNV, CDR2 YYDKDF (reference sequence). The CDR3 reads CATKPSGGAKDTGELFF. The DNA for the CDR3 is TGTGCCACCAAACCATCTGGGGGCGCGAAGGACACCGGGGAGCTGTTTTTT. The entire variable domain, with the rest obtained from reference TRBV15 and TRBJ2-2, is as follows: DAMVIQNPRYQVTQFGKPVTLSCSQTLNHNVMYWYQQKSSQAPKLLFHYYDKDFNNEADTPDNFQSRRPNTSFCFLDIRSPGLGDTAMYLCATKPSGGAKDTGELFFGEGSRLTVL.

V is TRBV28 and J is TRBJ2-1; D is undetermined. Trimming cost V 6 bases and J 8 bases, with 11 bases left between them. CDR3 size: 12 residues. Germline-derived CDR1 and CDR2 are MDHEN and SYDVKM. The CDR3 spells CASSPGPHEQFF. The CDR3 coding sequence is TGTGCCAGCAGCCCGGGCCCGCATGAGCAGTTCTTC.

The chain employs TRBV7-7 and TRBJ2-1, with TRBD2 matching over 7 bases. J gave up 1 base and V 2 bases, and 5 bases lay outside the gene matches. This CDR3 region has 16 residues. CDR1 and CDR2 from the germline V gene are SSHAT and FNYEAQ (reference sequence). This CDR3 is CASSLSGVGSYNEQFF. CDR3 nucleotides: TGTGCCAGCAGCTTAAGCGGGGTAGGGTCCTACAATGAGCAGTTCTTC.

This sequence joins TRBV7-8 and TRBJ2-3; D is possibly TRBD2 (6 bases). Trimming removed 0 bases from V and 5 bases from J, with 9 bases in between. Germline V gene sequence: CDR1 SGHVS, CDR2 FQNEAQ. The CDR3 has 14 residues. CDR3 nucleotide sequence: TGTGCCAGCAGCTTAGCGGGGCGGGGAGATACGCAGTATTTT. The encoded protein is CASSLAGRGDTQYF. The variable domain in full, completed from reference TRBV7-8 and TRBJ2-3, reads GAGVSQSPRYKVAKRGQDVALRCDPISGHVSLFWYQQALGQGPEFLTYFQNEAQLDKSGLPSDRFFAERPEGSVSTLKIQRTQQEDSAVYLCASSLAGRGDTQYFGPGTRLTVL.

J is TRBJ2-5 and V is TRBV12-3 or TRBV12-4; D possibly corresponds to TRBD2 (6 bases). V was shortened by 7 bases and J by 2 bases, with 11 bases between the two germline ends. This CDR3 has 13 amino acids. CDR3 sequence reads: CASTTRSQETQYF. CDR3 DNA sequence: TGTGCCAGCACGACTAGAAGTCAAGAGACCCAGTACTTC.

This clone was counted once. The chain couples TRBV28 to TRBJ2-7; TRBD2 matches at 11 bases. This CDR3 comprises 18 residues. In germline, CDR1 is MDHEN, CDR2 SYDVKM. Germline trimming cut 1 base from V and 2 bases from J; bases unmatched to any gene: 10. CDR3 nucleotide sequence: TGTGCCAGCAGTTTATTTACTAGCGGGAGTAGAAGGCCCTACGAGCAGTACTTC. It codes for CASSLFTSGSRRPYEQYF.

This clone was seen more than once but under ten times. The rearrangement joins TRBV27 to TRBJ2-7; perhaps TRBD2 as D (7 bases). CDR3 length: 16 amino acids. Germline assignment: CDR1 MNHEY and CDR2 SMNVEV (reference sequence). Trimming removed 2 bases at V and 3 bases at J, with 17 bases between. The CDR3 bases are TGTGCCAGCAGTTTACCCCTAGGAGGGGGGGACTACGAGCAGTACTTC. Translation: CASSLPLGGGDYEQYF.

The rearrangement uses TRBV27 and TRBJ1-1; 8 positions match TRBD1. V gave up 5 bases and J gave up 8 bases; unmatched junction bases: 10. Germline V gives CDR1 MNHEY, CDR2 SMNVEV (reference sequence). This CDR3 has 14 residues. The CDR3 DNA sequence: TGTGCCAGCAGTCGCGGCGTACAGGGGGTGGAAGCTTTCTTT. It translates to CASSRGVQGVEAFF.

V is TRBV6-1 and J is TRBJ2-7; TRBD1 might be the D (7 bases). Trimming left V 3 bases short and J 6 bases short, with 21 bases between. The CDR3 is 16 amino acids. The germline gives CDR1 MNHNS, CDR2 SASEGT. In DNA form, the CDR3 reads TGTGCCAGCAGTGACGGACAGGCCGGAGGGGGAGGCGAGCAGTACTTC. Translated: CASSDGQAGGGGEQYF.

The genes are TRBV4-3 and TRBJ2-7; the match to TRBD2 covers 9 bases. The CDR3 spans 15 residues. CDR1 and CDR2 from the germline V gene are LGHNA and YSLEER. The junction had 7 bases not matched to a gene; V was cut back by 0 bases and J by 7 bases. The CDR3 protein is CASSQDSGGAGEQYF. The DNA of the CDR3 is TGCGCCAGCAGCCAAGATAGCGGGGGCGCGGGAGAGCAGTACTTC.

V is TRBV19 and J is TRBJ1-3; maybe TRBD1 (5 bases). There are 15 residues in the CDR3. The germline gives CDR1 LNHDA, CDR2 SQIVND (reference sequence). The V and J ends lost 5 bases and 2 bases respectively, with 13 bases between them. The CDR3 nucleotides read TGTGCCAGTAGTCGACGGGGGTTGCCTGGAAACACCATATATTTT. As protein: CASSRRGLPGNTIYF.

The V call is TRBV28, the J call TRBJ2-7, with D possibly matching TRBD2 (7 bases). The germline gives CDR1 MDHEN, CDR2 SYDVKM. This CDR3 is built from 15 residues. Trimming stripped 5 bases from V and 3 bases from J, with 17 bases between. This chain's CDR3 is CASSPSGLGGYEQYF. Written as DNA, the CDR3 is TGTGCCAGCAGTCCAAGCGGACTAGGGGGCTACGAGCAGTACTTC. The variable domain in full, completed from reference TRBV28 and TRBJ2-7, reads DVKVTQSSRYLVKRTGEKVFLECVQDMDHENMFWYRQDPGLGLRLIYFSYDVKMKEKGDIPEGYSVSREKKERFSLILESASTNQTSMYLCASSPSGLGGYEQYFGPGTRLTVT.

The DNA of the CDR3 is TGTGCCAGCAGTACGGGGGCTAGCGGGAGCTCTAGCACAGATACGCAGTATTTT. This sequence encodes CASSTGASGSSSTDTQYF. The gene calls are TRBV9 and TRBJ2-3; 10 bases align to TRBD2. CDR1 SGDLS and CDR2 YYNGEE come from the germline V gene. The CDR3 covers 18 residues. V trimming: 5 bases; J trimming: 0 bases; junction bases outside the gene matches: 12.

V usage is TRBV28 and J usage is TRBJ2-7; D is unclear. The length of the CDR3 is 12 residues. The V end lost 5 bases, the J end lost 6 bases, and 11 bases lay between the germline ends. In germline, CDR1 is MDHEN, CDR2 SYDVKM. CDR3 residues: CASSSGPSEQYF. The DNA for the CDR3 is TGTGCCAGCAGTAGTGGTCCATCCGAGCAGTACTTC.

The chain uses TRBV4-1 and TRBJ2-7; 10 bases are shared with TRBD2. V was clipped by 3 bases and J by 0 bases; unmatched bases: 5. The CDR3 length is 16 residues. In germline, CDR1 is MGHRA, CDR2 YSYEKL. The CDR3 sequence: CASSQSSGGRSYEQYF. The CDR3 bases are TGCGCCAGCAGCCAGAGTAGCGGGGGGCGCTCCTACGAGCAGTACTTC.

The chain employs TRBV13 and TRBJ1-3; D unclear. Trimming left V 6 bases short and J 0 bases short, with 9 bases between. Germline V gene lookup returns CDR1 PRHDT and CDR2 FYEKMQ (reference sequence). This CDR3 contains 14 residues. The CDR3 coding sequence is TGTGCCAGCAGTCCCGGCCCCTCTGGAAACACCATATATTTT. This translates into CASSPGPSGNTIYF.

V gene TRBV6-5 combines with J gene TRBJ2-7; TRBD1 matches at 8 bases. Trimming cost V 6 bases and J 4 bases; bases outside gene matches: 5. Germline V gives CDR1 MNHEY, CDR2 SVGAGI. The CDR3 runs to 13 residues. The CDR3 here is CASRRTGRYEQYF. Written as DNA, the CDR3 is TGTGCCAGCAGAAGGACAGGGAGGTACGAGCAGTACTTC.

The chain uses TRBV5-4 and TRBJ2-6; 9 bases agree with TRBD1. V gave up 4 bases and J gave up 1 base; unmatched junction bases: 12. Germline CDR1 SGHNT, CDR2 YYREEE (reference sequence). The CDR3 runs to 19 residues. CDR3 nucleotide sequence: TGTGCCAGCAGCCCGCCTTTGGGACAGGGAGGATCTGGGGCCAACGTCCTGACTTTC. This sequence encodes CASSPPLGQGGSGANVLTF.

The V gene is TRBV3-1 (or the pseudogene TRBV3-2), the J gene TRBJ2-7; the match to TRBD1 covers 8 bases. Germline values: CDR1 LGHDT, CDR2 YNNKEL (reference sequence). The CDR3 runs 15 residues. V lost 4 bases, J lost 3 bases, and 8 bases stayed unmatched. The chain's CDR3 is CASSRGTGSFYEQYF. As DNA, the CDR3 is TGTGCCAGCAGCCGCGGGACAGGATCATTCTACGAGCAGTACTTC.

The chain uses TRBV7-9 and TRBJ2-7, with a weak D call TRBD1 (6 bases). The CDR3 has 13 residues. CDR1 and CDR2 from the germline V gene are SEHNR and FQNEAQ (reference sequence). Trimming stripped 5 bases from V and 1 base from J, with 9 bases between. CDR3 residues: CASSNRASYEQYF. The CDR3 DNA sequence: TGTGCCAGCAGCAACAGGGCATCCTACGAGCAGTACTTC.